These T cell receptor beta chains were read from a single sample in a study of cytomegalovirus exposure and HLA in healthy donors. The protocol was immunoSEQ multiplex PCR, while the TCRdb copy is restricted to in-frame clones and leaves out a portion. The data hold a few hundred thousand clones, with approximately 84% observed a single time. What was sequenced was PBMCs. Receptor source: a woman aged 40-49 years in good health and CMV-seropositive. Both conserved end residues are part of each CDR3. A D gene is named only where the DNA matches it firmly. Only part of the rows carry a size: once, few, many, or a class if the clone is expanded.

d_gene	j_gene	v_gene	abundance	CDR3nt	CDR3aa
TRBD2	TRBJ2-7	TRBV5-4	.	TGTGCCAGCAGCTCTCGGCTAGCGGGAGGTAAACTCTACGAGCAGTACTTC	CASSSRLAGGKLYEQYF
TRBD2	TRBJ2-5	TRBV27	.	TGTGCCAGCAGTATGAATGGCCTAGCGGTCCAAGAGACCCAGTACTTC	CASSMNGLAVQETQYF
TRBD2	TRBJ2-2	TRBV4-2	.	TGTGCCAGCAGCCAAGAAGGGGCTAGCGGGAGGGCCGACACCGGGGAGCTGTTTTTT	CASSQEGASGRADTGELFF
TRBD1	TRBJ1-2	TRBV10-3	.	TGTGCCATCAGCGTCACAGGGGGAGCGGATGGCTACACCTTC	CAISVTGGADGYTF
TRBD1	TRBJ2-4	TRBV5-6	.	TGTGCCAGCAGCCAGGGGGACGGCCATGCCATCCGCAGGTACTTC	CASSQGDGHAIRRYF
TRBD1	TRBJ1-1	TRBV11-3	.	TGTGCCAGCAGACCTCCAGGGGGCAATACTGAAGCTTTCTTT	CASRPPGGNTEAFF
.	TRBJ2-3	TRBV7-2	.	TGTGCCAGCAACCTAGGGCTAGCTAGCACAGATACGCAGTATTTT	CASNLGLASTDTQYF
.	TRBJ1-1	TRBV6-5	once	TGTGCCAGCAGGTGGAGTGAAGCTTTCTTT	CASRWSEAFF
.	TRBJ1-5	TRBV18	.	TGTGCCAGCTCTCCAGGGGCGGGACAGCCCCAGCATTTT	CASSPGAGQPQHF
.	TRBJ2-5	TRBV7-3	.	TGTGCCAGCAGCCAGGCTGGGCTCAACCAAGAGACCCAGTACTTC	CASSQAGLNQETQYF
.	TRBJ1-4	TRBV5-5	.	TGTGCCAGCAGGTTAGGTGAGGGCGCTGAAAAACTGTTTTTT	CASRLGEGAEKLFF
.	TRBJ1-1	TRBV2	.	TGTGCCAGCAGTGTAGGGGTCACTGAAGCTTTCTTT	CASSVGVTEAFF
.	TRBJ2-4	TRBV25-1	.	TGTGCCAGCAGTGACCCAGGGTCGAATAATAGAAACAGTCAGTACTTC	CASSDPGSNNRNSQYF
TRBD1	TRBJ1-5	TRBV6-5	few	TGTGCCAGCAGGGATACACAGGGGGATCAGCCCCAGCATTTT	CASRDTQGDQPQHF
TRBD2	TRBJ2-5	TRBV11-2	.	TGTGCCAGCAGCTTCACAAGACTAGCGGGAACGGAGACCCAGTACTTC	CASSFTRLAGTETQYF
TRBD1	TRBJ2-5	TRBV5-1	.	TGCGCCAGCAGCTTGACTGGGACAGGGGAAGAGACCCAGTACTTC	CASSLTGTGEETQYF
.	TRBJ2-7	TRBV28	.	TGTGCCAGCAGTTTAGCCCAGGGGGGGCAGTACTTC	CASSLAQGGQYF
TRBD2	TRBJ2-3	TRBV5-4	.	TGTGCCAGCAGCTTATGGACTAGCGGAAGCACAGATACGCAGTATTTT	CASSLWTSGSTDTQYF
.	TRBJ2-3	TRBV6-5	once	TGTGCCAGCAGTTATAACCAACTCCGAACAGCAGATACGCAGTATTTT	CASSYNQLRTADTQYF
TRBD1	TRBJ2-5	TRBV5-1	.	TGCGCCAGCAGCTTGGCCCCCTCAGGGGGAGAGACCCAGTACTTC	CASSLAPSGGETQYF
TRBD2	TRBJ2-2	TRBV11-2	.	TGTGCCAATGAGCGGGGGAAAGGCACCGGGGAGCTGTTTTTT	CANERGKGTGELFF
TRBD2	TRBJ2-4	TRBV19	.	TGTGCCAGTAGTATAGATAGCGGACTAGCGGGTAAAAACATTCAGTACTTC	CASSIDSGLAGKNIQYF
.	TRBJ2-5	TRBV5-6	.	TGTGCCAGCAGCCGCGGGGGCGGAGAGACCCAGTACTTC	CASSRGGGETQYF
.	TRBJ2-3	TRBV2	.	TGTGCCAGCAGTCAGGTGGCAGGGGCCACAGATACGCAGTATTTT	CASSQVAGATDTQYF
.	TRBJ1-6	TRBV4-2	.	TGTGCCAGCAGCCCTACCGCGGGGGTCTCCTATAATTCACCCCTCCACTTT	CASSPTAGVSYNSPLHF
TRBD2	TRBJ2-1	TRBV28	.	TGTGCCAGCAGCCCGCACGCGGGAGGGAGGTTCTATGAGCAGTTCTTC	CASSPHAGGRFYEQFF
TRBD1	TRBJ1-6	TRBV9	.	TGTGCCAGCAACCTCGGGACAGGGGGCCTTGCGTATGGTGGGCCCCTCCACTTT	CASNLGTGGLAYGGPLHF
.	TRBJ1-2	TRBV9	.	TGTGCCAGCAGCGTAGCTACAGGAGCAGGGGAGAGGTACACCTTC	CASSVATGAGERYTF
.	TRBJ1-1	TRBV27	.	TGTGCCAGCAGTTTCCTGGACACAAGAGGCACTGAAGCTTTCTTT	CASSFLDTRGTEAFF